A selection of T cell receptor beta chains follows, all from one sample in a study of neurological immune-mediated disorders. TCRdb re-called the 5' RACE reads through MiXCR, storing one row per CDR3 protein. The sample includes about 53,000 distinct CDR3 sequences, around 3.4% of them seen just once. Sequencing input: PBMCs. The receptor set was obtained from a woman in her thirties with multiple sclerosis. CDR3s include the opening cysteine and the closing phenylalanine or tryptophan. D genes are given only for firm matches.

d_call,j_call,v_call,cdr3_aa
TRBD1,TRBJ2-1,TRBV5-5,CASSRSGTAYNEQFF
.,TRBJ1-5,TRBV20-1,CSARDGGRYSNQPQNF
TRBD1,TRBJ1-2,TRBV12-3/TRBV12-4,CASSLSSGGGVSYTF
.,TRBJ1-5,TRBV7-9,CASSLGHKNQPQNF
.,TRBJ2-7,TRBV20-1,CSARLIQQHEQYF
.,TRBJ1-1,TRBV28,CASSLRGSRNTEAFF
.,TRBJ1-1,TRBV7-8,CAGFPQQGNTEAFF
TRBD1,TRBJ2-1,TRBV7-9,CASSYYTGAGSYNEQFF
.,TRBJ1-5,TRBV5-1,CASSWGDRNQPQNF
TRBD1,TRBJ1-2,TRBV25-1,CASSVPGGNYGYTF
TRBD2,TRBJ2-1,TRBV7-6,CASSPLAGGPSSSYNEQFF
.,TRBJ2-3,TRBV7-8,CASSTGSTDTQYF
TRBD2,TRBJ2-7,TRBV6-1,CASVGGTSGNIASAQYF
.,TRBJ2-7,TRBV29-1,CSAKGGPYEQYF
TRBD1,TRBJ2-7,TRBV20-1,CSAAYPGQLYEQYF
TRBD1,TRBJ2-5,TRBV7-9,CASSPDRGGETQYF
.,TRBJ1-1,TRBV5-6,CASSLGVSNTEAFF
TRBD2,TRBJ2-1,TRBV5-1,CASSKPGLAGEEQFF
.,TRBJ1-2,TRBV4-2,CASSQDLLTGNYGYTF
TRBD1,TRBJ2-7,TRBV10-3,CAIRADSGTGGYEQYF
.,TRBJ2-2,TRBV4-2,CASSPRDLNTGELFF
TRBD1,TRBJ1-2,TRBV7-2,CASSRRPGQGGGYTF
TRBD2,TRBJ2-1,TRBV14,CASSTSGTSIYNEQFF
.,TRBJ2-7,TRBV12-3/TRBV12-4,CASSLRGKAYEQYF
.,TRBJ2-5,TRBV5-1,CASSLSPQGETQYF
.,TRBJ1-2,TRBV20-1,CSARDIGDSYTF
TRBD1,TRBJ2-1,TRBV2,CASSARPGQGRGEQFF
.,TRBJ1-4,TRBV5-1,CASRPTGNPTNEKLFF
.,TRBJ1-1,TRBV6-2/TRBV6-3,CASSFGKYTEAFF
.,TRBJ2-2,TRBV20-1,CSASKGYAGELFF
.,TRBJ2-6,TRBV29-1,CSAETGANVLTF
.,TRBJ1-5,TRBV12-3/TRBV12-4,CASSLTGYQPQNF
.,TRBJ2-2,TRBV20-1,CSARDGAGRTDTGELFF
.,TRBJ2-7,TRBV6-6,CASSPRERSYEQYF
.,TRBJ1-6,TRBV30,CASGTPLHF
.,TRBJ2-3,TRBV7-2,CATGPGLSSDTQYF
.,TRBJ2-5,TRBV10-3,CAISEGALRETQYF
TRBD2,TRBJ2-5,TRBV27,CASRPAGVETQYF
TRBD2,TRBJ2-3,TRBV7-2,CASSSRTRSGPDTQYF
TRBD2,TRBJ2-1,TRBV3-1,CASSRTSGEYNEQFF
.,TRBJ2-5,TRBV5-1,CASSPTLGGQETQYF
.,TRBJ2-5,TRBV5-1,CASSLVETQYF
.,TRBJ2-1,TRBV9,CASSVSASNEQFF
TRBD1,TRBJ1-2,TRBV11-2,CASSSIRGSDYGYTF
.,TRBJ2-7,TRBV20-1,CSAALQSSYEQYF
.,TRBJ2-2,TRBV5-6,CASSLALGPANTGELFF
TRBD2,TRBJ2-1,TRBV5-1,CASSLSASGDYNEQFF
.,TRBJ2-7,TRBV5-6,CASSLVLTEQYF
.,TRBJ2-3,TRBV29-1,CSVGLVDTQYF